These 27 T cell receptor beta chains were sequenced from one sample in a study of T cells after yellow fever vaccination. TCRdb re-derived calls from the 5' RACE reads in MiXCR, one entry per CDR3 protein. This table has around 67,000 distinct CDR3 sequences, approximately 6.5% appearing once. This material consisted of CD8+ T cells sorted from PBMCs, taken around 5 days after the first yellow fever vaccination. The receptor source for this set is a man between 18 and 35 years old who received the YFV17D yellow fever vaccine.

The chain links TRBV6-6 to TRBJ1-1; D unclear. V lost 6 bases and J lost 5, with 10 bases in between. Germline-derived CDR1 and CDR2 are MNHNY and SVGAGI (reference sequence). CDR3 size: 12 residues. The CDR3 sequence: CASRLRVTEAFF. In nucleotides, the CDR3 is TGTGCCAGCAGATTAAGGGTTACTGAAGCTTTCTTT.

This clonotype showed up many times. The chain has TRBV6-1 and TRBJ1-2; D remains unclear. The CDR3 consists of 11 residues. Trimming left V 1 base short and J 6 bases short, with 3 bases between. Germline CDR1 reads MNHNS; CDR2 reads SASEGT. CDR3 region: CASSEGNGYTF. In nucleotides, the CDR3 is TGTGCCAGCAGTGAAGGGAATGGCTACACCTTC.

In this sample, this clonotype turned up a few times. The chain employs TRBV7-9 and TRBJ1-1, with unresolved D. Per the germline V gene, CDR1 is SEHNR and CDR2 is FQNEAQ (reference sequence). Between the trimmed V and J ends, which lost 7 bases and 2 bases, there was a span of 11 bases. CDR3 size: 13 residues. This CDR3 is CASTPAGNTEAFF. In nucleotides, the CDR3 is TGTGCCAGCACCCCCGCAGGAAACACTGAAGCTTTCTTT.

Only one count was recorded for this clonotype. A read error may explain this, as a much larger clone is one base away. The chain is built from TRBV12-3 or TRBV12-4 and TRBJ1-2; a weak D match, TRBD1 (5 bases). This CDR3 has 14 residues. The DNA for the CDR3 is TGTGCCAGCACCCTGGGGGATCTTACCTATAGCTACACCTTC. Translation: CASTLGDLTYSYTF.

This clonotype was recorded a few times. The V call is TRBV6-4, the J call TRBJ2-3, with unresolved D. The CDR3 consists of 13 residues. Germline CDR1 reads MRHNA; CDR2 reads SNTAGT. Trimming removed 2 bases from V and 4 bases from J, with 7 bases in between. The DNA for the CDR3 is TGTGCCAGCAGTGACAACCTAGCAGATACGCAGTATTTT. It specifies CASSDNLADTQYF.

This clonotype was counted between two and nine times. The chain employs TRBV27 and TRBJ1-2; maybe TRBD1 (5 bases). Germline-derived CDR1 and CDR2 are MNHEY and SMNVEV (reference sequence). Trimming shortened V by 3 bases and J by 2 bases, and 7 bases separated the two germline ends. The CDR3 has 13 amino acids. The CDR3 nucleotides read TGTGCCAGCAGTTTCGGGGGAAACTATGGCTACACCTTC. Translation gives CASSFGGNYGYTF.

The rearrangement links TRBV7-8 to TRBJ1-1; D not resolved. CDR3 length equals 18 residues. Germline-derived CDR1 and CDR2 are SGHVS and FQNEAQ. Trimming cost V 5 bases and J 1 base, with 23 bases left between them. DNA of the CDR3: TGTGCCAGCAGCCCATTGGCGGGTCGAAACTTCGGGAACACTGAAGCTTTCTTT. Translating gives CASSPLAGRNFGNTEAFF.

As concerns this clonotype: The germline gene is not matched at one end of the junction; a read error may be the cause. The V and J genes are TRBV10-3 and TRBJ2-7, with D hard to call. The CDR3 is 10 amino acids. CDR1 and CDR2 from the germline V gene are ENHRY and SYGVKD. CDR3 nucleotide sequence: TGTGCCATCAGTGAGTCGATACTGGTTTTC. The encoded protein is CAISESILVF.

This clonotype was observed at least ten times. The chain joins TRBV4-1 to TRBJ2-7; TRBD1 aligns across 9 bases. The CDR3 is 14 residues long. The V gene's germline CDR1 is MGHRA and CDR2 YSYEKL. V dropped 1 base and J dropped 3; count of bases not matched to a gene: 1. The CDR3 here is CASSQVGQGYEQYF. CDR3 DNA sequence: TGCGCCAGCAGCCAAGTGGGACAGGGCTACGAGCAGTACTTC.

The sample holds many counts of this clonotype. J is TRBJ1-4 and V is TRBV4-1; 7 nucleotides match TRBD1. The CDR3 consists of 15 residues. The V and J ends lost 5 bases and 6 bases, in that order; junction bases with no gene match: 9. Germline loops: CDR1 MGHRA, CDR2 YSYEKL. The CDR3 reads CASSEVGTVDEKLFF. The DNA for the CDR3 is TGCGCCAGCAGCGAAGTGGGGACAGTTGATGAAAAACTGTTTTTT.

This clonotype was observed a few times. V gene TRBV4-3 combines with J gene TRBJ2-1, with D maybe TRBD1 (6 bases). CDR1 LGHNA and CDR2 YSLEER come from the germline V gene. Trimming pared 3 bases from V and 7 bases from J, leaving 19 bases between. This CDR3 comprises 16 residues. CDR3 DNA sequence: TGCGCCAGCAGCCAGGGGGACGGACGACAGGTAAATGAGCAGTTCTTC. Encoded protein: CASSQGDGRQVNEQFF.

This clonotype occurred a few times. The rearrangement uses TRBV7-7 and TRBJ2-1; 9 bases line up with TRBD2. This CDR3 comprises 16 residues. The germline gives CDR1 SSHAT, CDR2 FNYEAQ (reference sequence). The V segment lost 5 bases and the J segment 6 bases; nucleotides outside the gene matches: 11. The CDR3 DNA reads as TGTGCCAGCAGCCAAGGGCTAGCGGGACCCGGCAATGAGCAGTTCTTC. Translated, it gives CASSQGLAGPGNEQFF. Combining the CDR3 with reference TRBV7-7 and TRBJ2-1 gives the whole variable domain GAGVSQSPRYKVTKRGQDVTLRCDPISSHATLYWYQQALGQGPEFLTYFNYEAQPDKSGLPSDRFSAERPEGSISTLTIQRTEQRDSAMYRCASSQGLAGPGNEQFFGPGTRLTVL.

The chain couples TRBV6-5 to TRBJ1-2, with 7 bases identical to TRBD1. V lost 0 bases to trimming and J lost 7 bases; unmatched junction nucleotides: 11. This CDR3 comprises 16 residues. The germline CDR1 and CDR2 sequences are MNHEY and SVGAGI. The CDR3 protein is CASSYSRTGGWTGYTF. CDR3 nucleotide sequence: TGTGCCAGCAGTTACTCGAGGACAGGCGGTTGGACTGGCTACACCTTC.

This clonotype occurred many times. The rearrangement joins TRBV5-1 to TRBJ2-3, with a weak D call TRBD2 (6 bases). CDR1 is SGHRS and CDR2 is YFSETQ in the germline V gene. V gave up 7 bases and J gave up 0 bases, with 24 bases separating them. This CDR3 has 18 amino acids. CDR3 nucleotides: TGCGCCAGCTCCCGGGCGGAGGGCCTTGTCGATAGCACAGATACGCAGTATTTT. Translated, it gives CASSRAEGLVDSTDTQYF.

The chain has TRBV10-3 and TRBJ2-3, with 8 positions matching TRBD1. Germline lookup yields CDR1 ENHRY and CDR2 SYGVKD. The CDR3 runs 13 residues. Losses at the gene ends were 2 bases for V and 5 bases for J; bases not matched to a gene: 0. The CDR3 DNA follows: TGTGCCATCAGTGAGACAGGGGGAGATACGCAGTATTTT. This encodes CAISETGGDTQYF.

In this sample, this clonotype turned up a few times. This chain joins TRBV4-3 and TRBJ1-6; D not resolved. The germline gives CDR1 LGHNA, CDR2 YSLEER. CDR3 length equals 15 residues. Between the trimmed V and J ends, which lost 0 bases and 9 bases, there was a span of 12 bases. The CDR3 DNA follows: TGCGCCAGCAGCCAAGACTCCACTCCTAGTTCACCCCTCCACTTT. Its translation is CASSQDSTPSSPLHF.

The rearrangement joins TRBV7-9 to TRBJ1-4, with D tentatively TRBD1 (5 bases). With 4 bases removed from V and 11 bases from J, the gap between germline ends came to 17 bases. The CDR3 is made up of 14 amino acids. CDR1 and CDR2 from the germline V gene are SEHNR and FQNEAQ (reference sequence). CDR3 sequence: CASSSWGDREKLFF. CDR3 DNA sequence: TGTGCCAGCAGCTCGTGGGGGGATCGAGAGAAACTGTTTTTT.

This clonotype was detected many times. V is TRBV13 and J is TRBJ2-1, with D possibly called TRBD1 or TRBD2 (6 bases each). This CDR3 comprises 12 residues. Trimming cost V 0 bases and J 15 bases, with 12 bases left between them. Germline V gene lookup returns CDR1 PRHDT and CDR2 FYEKMQ (reference sequence). CDR3 in DNA: TGTGCCAGCAGCTTAGGACAAGGGGGGTCGTTCTTC. Amino acid sequence: CASSLGQGGSFF. Full variable domain (rest looked up from reference TRBV13 and TRBJ2-1): AAGVIQSPRHLIKEKRETATLKCYPIPRHDTVYWYQQGPGQDPQFLISFYEKMQSDKGSIPDRFSAQQFSDYHSELNMSSLELGDSALYFCASSLGQGGSFFGPGTRLTVL.

This clonotype was counted many times. At one boundary the junction diverges from the germline segment, which might be a read error. This chain uses TRBV4-3 with TRBJ1-1; D may be TRBD1 (6 bases). The CDR3 covers 14 residues. Germline V gene sequence: CDR1 LGHNA, CDR2 YSLEER. CDR3 DNA sequence: TGCGCCAGCAACCAACTTAGGGGGGCGCGGGAAGCTTTCTTT. It is translated as CASNQLRGAREAFF.

This clonotype has ten or more counts. This chain uses TRBV24-1 with TRBJ2-1; TRBD1 matches 11 bases. The germline CDR1 and CDR2 sequences are KGHDR and SFDVKD. Germline trimming cut 3 bases from V and 5 bases from J; bases unmatched to any gene: 2. The length of the CDR3 is 15 residues. The CDR3 spells CATSDTGQGDNEQFF. CDR3 nucleotide sequence: TGTGCCACCAGTGATACGGGACAGGGGGACAATGAGCAGTTCTTC.

This clonotype was counted ten times or more. The chain employs TRBV11-2 and TRBJ2-5; D might be TRBD1 or TRBD2, each matching 5 bases. CDR1 SGHAT and CDR2 FQNNGV come from the germline V gene. The CDR3 spans 15 residues. Trimming left V 4 bases short and J 7 bases short, with 19 bases between. CDR3: CASSYYALTGGTQYF. DNA for the CDR3: TGTGCCAGCAGCTATTATGCGCTGACTGGGGGGACCCAGTACTTC.

This clonotype was picked up a small number of times. The chain joins TRBV6-5 to TRBJ1-6; a possible D gene is TRBD1 (5 bases). There are 16 residues in the CDR3. CDR1 is MNHEY and CDR2 is SVGAGI in the germline V gene. V dropped 6 bases and J dropped 6 bases, with 18 bases sitting between them. The CDR3 coding sequence is TGTGCCAGCAGATACCACGTCGGGACGGCTAATTCACCCCTCCACTTT. The encoded protein is CASRYHVGTANSPLHF.

This clonotype was seen many times. This chain links TRBV12-5 with TRBJ2-2; weak D call: TRBD2 (6 bases). The V gene lost 5 bases and the J gene lost 3 bases, with 13 bases spanning the gap. Germline lookup yields CDR1 LGHNT and CDR2 FRNRAP. CDR3 length: 15 amino acids. The CDR3 is CASGHGGYDTGELFF. The CDR3 DNA reads TGTGCTAGTGGTCACGGGGGTTACGACACCGGGGAGCTGTTTTTT.

V gene TRBV19 combines with J gene TRBJ1-4; the D is unclear. V gave up 8 bases and J gave up 0 bases, with 7 bases separating them. This CDR3 region has 13 residues. Germline V gives CDR1 LNHDA, CDR2 SQIVND (reference sequence). The CDR3 loop reads CASRGATNEKLFF. In DNA form, the CDR3 reads TGTGCCAGTCGGGGAGCAACTAATGAAAAACTGTTTTTT.

This clonotype has only a few counts. V is TRBV2 and J is TRBJ1-2, with TRBD1 matching 10 bases. CDR3 size: 15 residues. Trimming removed 0 bases from V and 3 bases from J; junction bases left unmatched: 1. The germline CDR1 and CDR2 sequences are SNHLY and FYNNEI. DNA of the CDR3: TGTGCCAGCAGTGAAGCGACAGGGGGCCACTATGGCTACACCTTC. Translated, it gives CASSEATGGHYGYTF.

A few counts support this clonotype. The gene calls are TRBV4-3 and TRBJ1-5, with D possibly TRBD1 on 5 matching bases. Germline V CDR1 and CDR2: LGHNA, YSLEER. The length of the CDR3 is 16 residues. V shed 0 bases and J shed 4 bases, with 13 bases lying between them. The CDR3 bases are TGCGCCAGCAGCCAAGATGGTTGGACATTGAATCAGCCCCAGCATTTT. Translation: CASSQDGWTLNQPQHF.

The chain couples TRBV7-8 to TRBJ2-1; D assignment may be TRBD1 or TRBD2 (5 bases each). Germline CDR1 is SGHVS and CDR2 is FQNEAQ. Trimming pared 8 bases from V and 4 bases from J, leaving 12 bases between. This CDR3 has 13 amino acids. The CDR3 nucleotides read TGTGCCAGCGGTCCGGGGCGTTACAATGAGCAGTTCTTC. Its translation: CASGPGRYNEQFF.